This paragraph covers one T cell receptor beta chain sequence. Its antigen remains undetermined. Germline is not matched at one junction end, which may reflect a read error. Donors were about 36 systemically healthy Caucasian individuals from Russia aged roughly 6 to 95 years. Each donor gave ten milliliters of peripheral blood, collected into EDTA-treated Vacutainer tubes. PBMCs were isolated by Ficoll-Paque density-gradient centrifugation, with at least 7 million obtained per sample. Total RNA was extracted from PBMCs with Trizol reagent, with at least 5 micrograms obtained per sample. Naive CD45RAhigh/CD27high T cell percentages were measured by flow cytometry on a PBMC aliquot from every donor. Its CDR3 holds 15 amino acids, cysteine through phenylalanine. Only CDR3 DNA remains: 45 bases, in frame from the first base. Looking up the germline V gene yields CDR1 LGHNA and CDR2 YNFKEQ. Libraries were constructed by 5' RACE. A second PCR of about 6 to 11 cycles was run with a J-beta primer mix and a sample-barcoded 5' primer. A unique molecular identifier was introduced onto each TCR beta cDNA molecule by a template-switch 5' adaptor carrying 12 random nucleotides. At least 2.5 million CDR3-containing paired-end reads were obtained from each sample. All of the RNA was converted into first-strand cDNA using the Mint cDNA synthesis kit, with a TRBC-specific oligonucleotide serving as the primer. Following uracil-DNA glycosylase treatment, all cDNA underwent a first 18-cycle PCR with the universal primers M1SS and BC2_uni_R. Per the original workflow: For normalization, 1 million high-quality reads were randomly selected from each sample, with every read carrying a distinct molecular identifier. Reads with shared molecular identifiers were discarded instead of being binned into consensus sequences. MiTCR, run with a Q25 quality threshold and the strictest error-elimination algorithm, handled CDR3 identification, clonotype clustering and error correction. A nonparametric unseen species model with Euler transformation was used to estimate lower-bound total TCR beta diversity. In TCRdb, the public reads were trimmed at Q25 with fastp and aligned with MiXCR, with productive beta chains retained. Each CDR3 protein gets just one entry, which takes the most common genes and DNA from the rows behind it. The V and J calls and clone size come from TCRdb's table, not from the authors' own analysis. The sample table shows 1.5 million to 2 million distinct CDR3 sequences, and roughly 43% are seen once. 20% to 25% of the sample belongs to the ten largest clones.

These data originate in a study of blood T cells in healthy people across ages (dated by TCRdb to the mid-2010s). Context from the whole study: In model experiments, template switching captured about one uniquely barcoded TCR beta cDNA molecule for every two T cells. Using deep sequencing normalized with unique cDNA molecular identifiers, the study measured how TCR beta repertoire diversity changes with age. To avoid experimental bias, donors of different ages were randomly spread across the sequencing lanes. Two additional independent replicas of 1 million unique cDNA reads from the same blood draw were analyzed for two donors (one aged 18 to 29 and one aged 80 or older). The donors were split into four age groups: young (average around 17 years), middle-aged (nearly 40), aged (approximately 60) and long-lived (under 85). The paper's findings and limits, for the study overall: Conclusive comparison of naive and antigen-experienced compartments was prevented by the profiling of bulk unsorted PBMCs. Observed TCR beta diversity correlated strongly with the percentage of naive T cells measured by flow cytometry. Estimates of total diversity based on one million sequenced T cells were considered lower bounds and underestimates. Because donor CMV infection status was unknown, age-related changes in expanded clonotypes were potentially confounded. Compared with the aged group, more naive CD4+ T cells, fewer expanded clones and increased TCR diversity were shown by the long-lived group, suggesting age selection. As age increased, observed TCR beta diversity per million T cells dropped in a roughly linear way, and a significant reduction was already evident by age 40.

The clonotype was recovered from a human donor in good health. The chain couples TRBV4-2 to TRBJ2-5; 9 bases in the middle match TRBD2. The sample consisted of blood. The CDR3 protein is CASSQQRGAPETQYF. In nucleotides, the sequence is TGTGCCAGCAGCCAACAGCGGGGGGCCCCCGAGACTCAGTACTTC.